This T cell receptor beta chain derives from a study of blood T cell repertoires in COVID-19. Assay: immunoSEQ multiplex PCR; the TCRdb copy retains only in-frame clones and omits some. This sample has some 69,000 clones, with about 88% found just once. Germline assignment: CDR1 MNHEY and CDR2 SMNVEV (reference sequence). CDR3 length equals 16 residues. V dropped 0 bases and J dropped 9; count of bases not matched to a gene: 3. This chain links TRBV27 with TRBJ2-1, with 15 bases aligning to TRBD2. The material sequenced was peripheral blood. This TCR was sampled from a woman aged 45-60 years with active COVID-19. Here the CDR3 reads CASSLSRGLAGGEQFF. The CDR3 DNA is TGTGCCAGCAGTTTATCGAGGGGACTAGCGGGAGGTGAGCAGTTCTTC.